This is a list of T cell receptor beta chains from one sample in a study of beta chain features in type 1 diabetes. Measured with immunoSEQ multiplex PCR; TCRdb has only the in-frame clones, and not every one. The sample lists roughly 500,000 clones; over 9.5% were seen once. Specimen: naive CD4+ T cells from blood. These receptor sequences come from a woman aged 18-35 years in good health. Both conserved end residues are part of each CDR3. The D gene is left open where the match is weak. Only some rows state a clone size, as once, few, many or a class for expanded clones.

d_call	v_call	clone_size	j_call	cdr3_aa	cdr3_nt
NA	TRBV11-2	NA	TRBJ2-7	CASNKWGPLAYEQYF	TGTGCCAGCAACAAATGGGGTCCGCTGGCCTACGAGCAGTACTTC
NA	TRBV7-2	few	TRBJ2-5	CASSLYQETQYF	TGTGCCAGCAGTTTGTACCAAGAGACCCAGTACTTC
NA	TRBV7-2	NA	TRBJ1-2	CASSLVLGEGGYTF	TGTGCCAGCAGCTTGGTTTTAGGGGAGGGCGGCTACACCTTC
NA	TRBV30	NA	TRBJ1-4	CAWSRRRNEKLFF	TGTGCCTGGTCGCGGCGGAGAAATGAAAAACTGTTTTTT
NA	TRBV28	NA	TRBJ2-1	CASSFPPRDQTSYNEQFF	TGTGCCAGCAGTTTCCCGCCCCGCGACCAAACCTCCTACAATGAGCAGTTCTTC
NA	TRBV25-1	few	TRBJ2-1	CASSERGSYNEQFF	TGTGCCAGCAGTGAACGCGGCTCCTACAATGAGCAGTTCTTC
NA	TRBV30	NA	TRBJ2-1	CAWGWGPSSYNEQFF	TGTGCCTGGGGTTGGGGGCCGAGCTCCTACAATGAGCAGTTCTTC
NA	TRBV5-1	NA	TRBJ2-1	CASSLEVIRNEQFF	TGCGCCAGCAGCTTGGAGGTCATCCGGAATGAGCAGTTCTTC
TRBD2	TRBV7-9	few	TRBJ2-5	CASSPSGGETQYF	TGTGCCAGCAGCCCGTCGGGGGGAGAGACCCAGTACTTC
TRBD1	TRBV19	few	TRBJ2-6	CASRRDRGRSGANVLTF	TGTGCCAGTAGGAGGGACAGGGGCCGCTCTGGGGCCAACGTCCTGACTTTC
TRBD1	TRBV5-1	NA	TRBJ2-6	CASSEDRGAGANVLTF	TGCGCCAGCAGCGAAGACAGGGGCGCTGGGGCCAACGTCCTGACTTTC
TRBD1	TRBV5-1	few	TRBJ2-3	CASSFGQGTDTQYF	TGCGCCAGCAGCTTCGGACAGGGCACAGATACGCAGTATTTT
NA	TRBV29-1	few	TRBJ1-2	CSALMGSYGYTF	TGCAGCGCCTTGATGGGAAGCTATGGCTACACCTTC
NA	TRBV4-3	NA	TRBJ2-1	CASSQDPGPSSYNEQFF	TGCGCCAGCAGCCAAGACCCGGGCCCAAGCTCCTACAATGAGCAGTTCTTC
TRBD2	TRBV9	few	TRBJ2-3	CASSLADGRADTQYF	TGTGCCAGCAGCTTAGCGGATGGGAGGGCAGATACGCAGTATTTT
TRBD1	TRBV7-2	NA	TRBJ2-4	CASSLAGQKNIQYF	TGTGCCAGCAGCTTAGCGGGACAGAAAAACATTCAGTACTTC
TRBD1	TRBV7-9	few	TRBJ1-4	CASRGNRGSNEKLFF	TGTGCCAGCAGGGGCAACAGGGGGTCTAATGAAAAACTGTTTTTT
NA	TRBV29-1	few	TRBJ1-2	CSVEGDTYGYTF	TGCAGCGTCGAGGGCGACACCTATGGCTACACCTTC
NA	TRBV27	few	TRBJ2-7	CASSSSGTPGREQYF	TGTGCCAGCAGTTCCTCCGGGACACCGGGACGGGAGCAGTACTTC
NA	TRBV4-3	few	TRBJ2-3	CASSQAPEVDTQYF	TGCGCCAGCAGCCAAGCCCCGGAGGTGGATACGCAGTATTTT
NA	TRBV29-1	few	TRBJ2-1	CSVDRQGSYNEQFF	TGCAGCGTTGATAGGCAGGGGTCCTACAATGAGCAGTTCTTC
NA	TRBV7-3	NA	TRBJ2-2	CASSPGVNTGELFF	TGTGCCAGCAGCCCAGGGGTGAACACCGGGGAGCTGTTTTTT
NA	TRBV5-1	few	TRBJ2-2	CASSLVVDTGELFF	TGCGCCAGCAGCTTGGTCGTCGATACCGGGGAGCTGTTTTTT
NA	TRBV28	NA	TRBJ2-3	CASSAPGGHTDTQYF	TGTGCCAGCAGTGCCCCGGGGGGACACACAGATACGCAGTATTTT
NA	TRBV13	NA	TRBJ1-1	CASSLRTNKNTEAFF	TGTGCCAGCAGCTTAAGGACGAATAAAAACACTGAAGCTTTCTTT
NA	TRBV7-9	few	TRBJ2-5	CASSSGTYKETQYF	TGTGCCAGCAGCTCTGGGACTTATAAAGAGACCCAGTACTTC
TRBD1	TRBV9	few	TRBJ2-3	CASSVGGQGADTQYF	TGTGCCAGCAGCGTAGGGGGACAGGGGGCAGATACGCAGTATTTT
TRBD1	TRBV28	NA	TRBJ2-3	CASSRTGGRADTQYF	TGTGCCAGCAGTCGGACAGGGGGCAGGGCAGATACGCAGTATTTT